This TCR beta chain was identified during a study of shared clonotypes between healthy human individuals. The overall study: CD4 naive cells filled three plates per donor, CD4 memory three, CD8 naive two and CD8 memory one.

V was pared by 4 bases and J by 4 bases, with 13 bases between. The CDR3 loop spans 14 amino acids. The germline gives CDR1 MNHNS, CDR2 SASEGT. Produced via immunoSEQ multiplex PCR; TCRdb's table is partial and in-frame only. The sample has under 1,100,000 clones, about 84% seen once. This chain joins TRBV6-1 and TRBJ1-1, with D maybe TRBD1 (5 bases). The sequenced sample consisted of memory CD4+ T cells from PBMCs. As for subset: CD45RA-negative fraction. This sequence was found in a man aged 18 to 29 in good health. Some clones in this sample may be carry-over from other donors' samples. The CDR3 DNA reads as TGTGCCAGCAGTGTCCAGGGCCTGGGCACTGAAGCTTTCTTT. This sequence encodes CASSVQGLGTEAFF.